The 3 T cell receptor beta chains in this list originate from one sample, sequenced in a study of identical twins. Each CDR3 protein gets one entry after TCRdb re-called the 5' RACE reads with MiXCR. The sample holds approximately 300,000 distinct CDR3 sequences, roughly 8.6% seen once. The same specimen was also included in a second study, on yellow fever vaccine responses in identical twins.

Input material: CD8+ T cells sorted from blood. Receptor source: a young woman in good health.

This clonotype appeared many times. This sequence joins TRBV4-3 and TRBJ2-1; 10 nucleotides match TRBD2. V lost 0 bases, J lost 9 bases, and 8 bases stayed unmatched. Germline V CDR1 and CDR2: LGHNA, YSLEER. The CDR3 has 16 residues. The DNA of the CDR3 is TGCGCCAGCAGCCAAGATCTTAGCGGGGGGAGCCTTGAGCAGTTCTTC. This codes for CASSQDLSGGSLEQFF.

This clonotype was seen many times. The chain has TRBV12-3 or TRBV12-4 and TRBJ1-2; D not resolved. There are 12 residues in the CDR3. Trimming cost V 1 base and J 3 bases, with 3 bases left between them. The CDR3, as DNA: TGTGCCAGCAGTTTAGAGGACTATGGCTACACCTTC. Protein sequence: CASSLEDYGYTF.

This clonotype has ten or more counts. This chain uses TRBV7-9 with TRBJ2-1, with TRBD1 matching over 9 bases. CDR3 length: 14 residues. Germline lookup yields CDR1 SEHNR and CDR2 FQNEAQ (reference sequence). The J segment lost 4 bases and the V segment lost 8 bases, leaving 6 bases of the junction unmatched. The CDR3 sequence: CASYRQGEYNEQFF. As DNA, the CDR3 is TGTGCCAGCTACAGACAGGGGGAATACAATGAGCAGTTCTTC.